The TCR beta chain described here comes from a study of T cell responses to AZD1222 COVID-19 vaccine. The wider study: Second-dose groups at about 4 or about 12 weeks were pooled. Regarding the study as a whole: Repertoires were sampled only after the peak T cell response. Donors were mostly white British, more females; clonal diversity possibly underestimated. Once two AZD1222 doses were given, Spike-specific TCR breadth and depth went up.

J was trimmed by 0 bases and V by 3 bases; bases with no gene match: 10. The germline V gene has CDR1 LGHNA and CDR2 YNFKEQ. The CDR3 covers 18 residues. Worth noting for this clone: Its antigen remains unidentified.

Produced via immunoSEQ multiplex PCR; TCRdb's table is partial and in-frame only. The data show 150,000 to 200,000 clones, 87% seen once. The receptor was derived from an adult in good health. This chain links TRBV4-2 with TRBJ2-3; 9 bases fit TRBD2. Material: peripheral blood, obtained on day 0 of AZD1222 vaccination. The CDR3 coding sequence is TGTGCCAGCAGCCAGGAAGGGGAGCGGGGGGATAGCACAGATACGCAGTATTTT. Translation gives CASSQEGERGDSTDTQYF.